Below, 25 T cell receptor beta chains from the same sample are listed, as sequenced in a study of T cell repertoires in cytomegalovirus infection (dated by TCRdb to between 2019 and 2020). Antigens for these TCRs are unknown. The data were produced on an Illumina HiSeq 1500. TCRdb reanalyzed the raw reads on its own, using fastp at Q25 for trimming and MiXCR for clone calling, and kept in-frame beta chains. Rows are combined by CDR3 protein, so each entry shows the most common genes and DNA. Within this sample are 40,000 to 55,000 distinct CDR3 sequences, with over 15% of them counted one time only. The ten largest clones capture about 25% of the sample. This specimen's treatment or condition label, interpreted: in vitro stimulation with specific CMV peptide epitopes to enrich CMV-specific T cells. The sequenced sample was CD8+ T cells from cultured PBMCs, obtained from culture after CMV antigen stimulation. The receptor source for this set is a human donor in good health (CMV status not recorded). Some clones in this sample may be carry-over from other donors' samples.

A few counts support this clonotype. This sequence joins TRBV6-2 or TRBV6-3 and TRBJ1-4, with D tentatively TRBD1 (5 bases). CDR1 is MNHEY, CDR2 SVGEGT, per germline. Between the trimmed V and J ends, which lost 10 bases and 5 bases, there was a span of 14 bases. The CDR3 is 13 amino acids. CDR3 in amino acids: CATRGTANEKLFF. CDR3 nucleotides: TGTGCCACACGTGGGACTGCCAATGAAAAACTGTTTTTT.

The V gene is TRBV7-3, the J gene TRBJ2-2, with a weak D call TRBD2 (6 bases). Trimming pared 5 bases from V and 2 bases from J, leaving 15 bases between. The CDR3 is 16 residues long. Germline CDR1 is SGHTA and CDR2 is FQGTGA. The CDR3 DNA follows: TGTGCCAGCAGCCCTTACGGGACTGTTAACACCGGGGAGCTGTTTTTT. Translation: CASSPYGTVNTGELFF.

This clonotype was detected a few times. Here the CDR3 reads CASSLGILGVKTGNTIYF. DNA of the CDR3: TGTGCCAGCAGCTTAGGAATTCTGGGGGTGAAGACTGGAAACACCATATATTTT. The chain couples TRBV7-2 to TRBJ1-3, with D tentatively TRBD1 (5 bases). V was shortened by 1 base and J by 2 bases, with 18 bases between the two germline ends. The CDR3 consists of 18 residues. Per the germline V gene, CDR1 is SGHTA and CDR2 is FQGNSA.

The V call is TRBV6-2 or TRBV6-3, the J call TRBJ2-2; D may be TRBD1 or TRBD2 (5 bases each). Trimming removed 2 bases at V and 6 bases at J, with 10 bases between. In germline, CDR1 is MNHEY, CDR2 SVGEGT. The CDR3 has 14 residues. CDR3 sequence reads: CASSYLRDPGELFF. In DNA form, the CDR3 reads TGTGCCAGCAGTTACCTTCGGGACCCCGGGGAGCTGTTTTTT.

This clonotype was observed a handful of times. CDR3 loop: CASSWAAGGTDTQYF. For the CDR3, the DNA is TGTGCCAGCAGCTGGGCGGCGGGAGGTACAGATACGCAGTATTTT. The genes are TRBV7-2 and TRBJ2-3; the match to TRBD2 covers 8 bases. The CDR3 runs to 15 residues. Germline V gives CDR1 SGHTA, CDR2 FQGNSA. The J segment lost 3 bases and the V segment lost 4 bases, leaving 6 bases of the junction unmatched.

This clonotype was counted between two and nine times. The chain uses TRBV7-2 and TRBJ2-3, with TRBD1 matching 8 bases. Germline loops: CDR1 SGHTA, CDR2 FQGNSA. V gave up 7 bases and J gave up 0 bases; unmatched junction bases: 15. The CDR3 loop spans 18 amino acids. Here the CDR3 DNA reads TGTGCCAGCATTCCGACAGGGGCCTGGGGGACTAGCACAGATACGCAGTATTTT. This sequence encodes CASIPTGAWGTSTDTQYF.

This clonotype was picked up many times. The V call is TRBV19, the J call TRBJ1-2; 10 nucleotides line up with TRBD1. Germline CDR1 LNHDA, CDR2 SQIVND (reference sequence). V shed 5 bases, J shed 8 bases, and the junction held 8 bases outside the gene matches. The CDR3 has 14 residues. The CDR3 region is CASSPTGQGVGYTF. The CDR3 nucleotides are TGTGCCAGTAGTCCAACAGGACAGGGGGTGGGCTACACCTTC.

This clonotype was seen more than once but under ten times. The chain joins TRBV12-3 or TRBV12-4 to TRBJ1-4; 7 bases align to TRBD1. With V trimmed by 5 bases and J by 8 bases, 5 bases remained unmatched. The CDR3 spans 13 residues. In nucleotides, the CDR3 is TGTGCCAGCAGTCCGACAGGGAGCGAAAAACTGTTTTTT. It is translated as CASSPTGSEKLFF.

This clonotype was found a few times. The CDR3 loop is CAISESGPYEQYF. For the CDR3, the DNA is TGTGCCATCAGTGAGTCAGGCCCTTACGAGCAGTACTTC. This rearrangement joins TRBV10-3 to TRBJ2-7; D is unresolved. Looked up from germline, CDR1 is ENHRY and CDR2 is SYGVKD. Trimming shortened V by 0 bases and J by 4 bases, and 7 bases separated the two germline ends. The CDR3 sequence is 13 residues long.

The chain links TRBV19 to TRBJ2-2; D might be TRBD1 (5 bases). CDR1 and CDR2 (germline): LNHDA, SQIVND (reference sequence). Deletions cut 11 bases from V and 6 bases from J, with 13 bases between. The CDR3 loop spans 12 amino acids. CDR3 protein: CAGSTGSGELFF. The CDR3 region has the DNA TGTGCCGGATCTACAGGTTCCGGGGAGCTGTTTTTT.

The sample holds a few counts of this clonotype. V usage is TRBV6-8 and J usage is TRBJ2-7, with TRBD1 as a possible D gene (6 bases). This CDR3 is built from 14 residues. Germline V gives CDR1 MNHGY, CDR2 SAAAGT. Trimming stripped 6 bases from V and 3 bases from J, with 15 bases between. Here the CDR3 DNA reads TGTGCCAGCAGCCACCGGACAGCGGACTACGAGCAGTACTTC. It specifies CASSHRTADYEQYF.

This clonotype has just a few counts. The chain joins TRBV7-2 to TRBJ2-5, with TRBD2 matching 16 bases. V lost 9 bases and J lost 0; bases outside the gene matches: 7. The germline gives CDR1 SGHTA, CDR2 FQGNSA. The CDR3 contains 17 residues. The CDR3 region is CASQPGLAGGHQETQYF. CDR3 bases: TGTGCCAGTCAGCCGGGACTAGCGGGGGGGCACCAAGAGACCCAGTACTTC.

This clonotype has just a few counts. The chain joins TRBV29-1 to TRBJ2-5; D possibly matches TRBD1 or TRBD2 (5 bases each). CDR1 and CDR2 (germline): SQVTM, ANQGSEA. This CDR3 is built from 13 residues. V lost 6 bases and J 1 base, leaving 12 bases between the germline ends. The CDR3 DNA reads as TGCAGCGTCACCCAGGGACCCCAAGAGACCCAGTACTTC. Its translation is CSVTQGPQETQYF. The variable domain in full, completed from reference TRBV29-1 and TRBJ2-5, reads SAVISQKPSRDICQRGTSLTIQCQVDSQVTMMFWYRQQPGQSLTLIATANQGSEATYESGFVIDKFPISRPNLTFSTLTVSNMSPEDSSIYLCSVTQGPQETQYFGPGTRLLVL.

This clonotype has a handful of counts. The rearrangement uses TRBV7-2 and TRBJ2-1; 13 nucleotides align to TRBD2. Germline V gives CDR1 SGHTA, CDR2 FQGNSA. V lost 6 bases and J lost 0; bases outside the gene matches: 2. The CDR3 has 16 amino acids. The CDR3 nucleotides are TGTGCCAGCAGGCGGACTAGCGGGAGCTCCTACAATGAGCAGTTCTTC. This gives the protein CASRRTSGSSYNEQFF.

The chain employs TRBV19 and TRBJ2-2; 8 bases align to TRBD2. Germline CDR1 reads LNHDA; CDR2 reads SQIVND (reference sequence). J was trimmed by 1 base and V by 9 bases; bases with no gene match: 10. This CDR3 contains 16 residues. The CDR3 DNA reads TGTGCCAGCTATCAACGGGGGGGAGGGAACACCGGGGAGCTGTTTTTT. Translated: CASYQRGGGNTGELFF.

DNA of the CDR3: TGTGCCAGCAGTCAACTTTCAACTAATGAAAAACTGTTTTTT. It is translated as CASSQLSTNEKLFF. The genes are TRBV28 and TRBJ1-4, with no clear D. The germline V gene has CDR1 MDHEN and CDR2 SYDVKM. V was pared by 5 bases and J by 0 bases, with 7 bases between. The CDR3 is 14 amino acids.

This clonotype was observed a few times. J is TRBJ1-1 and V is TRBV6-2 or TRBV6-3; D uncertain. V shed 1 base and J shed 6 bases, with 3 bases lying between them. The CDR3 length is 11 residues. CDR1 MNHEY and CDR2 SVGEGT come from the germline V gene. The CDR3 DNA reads TGTGCCAGCAGTTACTGGCCTGAAGCTTTCTTT. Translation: CASSYWPEAFF.

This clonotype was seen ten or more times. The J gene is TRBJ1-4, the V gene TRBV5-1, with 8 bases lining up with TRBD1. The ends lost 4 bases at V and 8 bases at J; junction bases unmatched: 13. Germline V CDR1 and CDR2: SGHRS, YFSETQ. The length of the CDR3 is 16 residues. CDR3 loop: CASSDFAGGRKEKLFF. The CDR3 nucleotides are TGCGCCAGCAGCGATTTTGCAGGGGGCCGCAAGGAAAAACTGTTTTTT. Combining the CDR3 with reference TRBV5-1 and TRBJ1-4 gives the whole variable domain KAGVTQTPRYLIKTRGQQVTLSCSPISGHRSVSWYQQTPGQGLQFLFEYFSETQRNKGNFPGRFSGRQFSNSRSEMNVSTLELGDSALYLCASSDFAGGRKEKLFFGSGTQLSVL.

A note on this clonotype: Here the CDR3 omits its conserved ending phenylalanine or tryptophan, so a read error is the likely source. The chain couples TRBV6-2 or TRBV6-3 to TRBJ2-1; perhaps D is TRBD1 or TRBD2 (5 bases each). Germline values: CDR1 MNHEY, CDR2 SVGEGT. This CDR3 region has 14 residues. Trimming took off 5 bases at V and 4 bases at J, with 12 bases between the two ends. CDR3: CASSPGTNYNEQFS. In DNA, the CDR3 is TGTGCCAGCAGTCCCGGGACGAATTACAATGAGCAGTTCTCC.

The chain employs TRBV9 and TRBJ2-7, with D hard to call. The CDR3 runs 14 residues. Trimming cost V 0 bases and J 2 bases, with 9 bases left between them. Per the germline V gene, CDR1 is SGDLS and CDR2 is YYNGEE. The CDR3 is CASSVGGGTYEQYF. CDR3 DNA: TGTGCCAGCAGCGTAGGGGGTGGAACCTACGAGCAGTACTTC.

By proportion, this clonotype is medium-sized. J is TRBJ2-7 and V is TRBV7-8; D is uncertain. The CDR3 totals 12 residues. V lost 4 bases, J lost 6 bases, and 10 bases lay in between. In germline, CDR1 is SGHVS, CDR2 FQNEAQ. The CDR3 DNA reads TGTGCCAGCAGCTCACGGGCGTTCGAGCAGTACTTC. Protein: CASSSRAFEQYF.

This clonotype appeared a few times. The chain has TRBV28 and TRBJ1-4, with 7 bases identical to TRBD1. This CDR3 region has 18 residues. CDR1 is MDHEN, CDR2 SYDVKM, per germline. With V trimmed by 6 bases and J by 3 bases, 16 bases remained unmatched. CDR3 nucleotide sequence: TGTGCCAGCAGCCTGGTCCCCCCTACAGGGACAGCTAATGAAAAACTGTTTTTT. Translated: CASSLVPPTGTANEKLFF.

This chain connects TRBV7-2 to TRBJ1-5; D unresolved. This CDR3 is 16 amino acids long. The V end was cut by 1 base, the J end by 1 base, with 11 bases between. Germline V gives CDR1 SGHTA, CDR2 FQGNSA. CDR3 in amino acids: CASSLEALGSNQPQHF. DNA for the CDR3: TGTGCCAGCAGCTTAGAGGCCCTTGGAAGCAATCAGCCCCAGCATTTT.

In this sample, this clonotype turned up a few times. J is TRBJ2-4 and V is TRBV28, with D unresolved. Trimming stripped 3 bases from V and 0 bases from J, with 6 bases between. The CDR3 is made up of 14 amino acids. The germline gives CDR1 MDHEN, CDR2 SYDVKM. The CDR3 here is CASSFLLAKNIQYF. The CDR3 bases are TGTGCCAGCAGTTTCTTGCTAGCCAAAAACATTCAGTACTTC.

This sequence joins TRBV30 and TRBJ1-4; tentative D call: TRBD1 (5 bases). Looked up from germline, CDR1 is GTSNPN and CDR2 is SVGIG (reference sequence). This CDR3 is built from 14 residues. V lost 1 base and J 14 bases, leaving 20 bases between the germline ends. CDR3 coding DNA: TGTGCCTGGAGTGCCCTAGACAGCCTTACCTCTCTGTTTTTT. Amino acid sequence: CAWSALDSLTSLFF. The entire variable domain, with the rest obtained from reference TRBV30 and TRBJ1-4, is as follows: SQTIHQWPATLVQPVGSPLSLECTVEGTSNPNLYWYRQAAGRGLQLLFYSVGIGQISSEVPQNLSASRPQDRQFILSSKKLLLSDSGFYLCAWSALDSLTSLFFGSGTQLSVL.